Listed here is a single T cell receptor beta chain. This clonotype has only a few counts. Which antigen it targets is not known. The record has no base qualities; no much larger clone is one base away. This entry comes from a study of blood T cells in healthy people across ages (dated by TCRdb to 2014 to 2015). Some background on the complete study: In model experiments, template switching captured roughly one uniquely barcoded TCR beta cDNA molecule for every two T cells. For two donors (one aged 18 to 30 and one aged 80 or older), the study analyzed two additional independent replicas of 1 million unique cDNA reads from the same blood draw. Using deep sequencing normalized with unique cDNA molecular identifiers, the study measured how TCR beta repertoire diversity changes with age. To avoid experimental bias, donors of different ages were spread randomly across the sequencing lanes. The donors were divided into four age groups: young (average around 16 years), middle-aged (about 40), aged (roughly 60) and long-lived (more than 75).

The CDR3 sequence holds 15 residues, the cysteine and phenylalanine included. The read is trimmed to its CDR3 DNA, 45 bases read in frame from base 1. According to the germline V gene, CDR1 reads SGHRS and CDR2 reads YFSETQ. Donors were about 36 systemically healthy Caucasian individuals from Russia aged roughly 6 to 100 years. Ten milliliters of peripheral blood were collected from each donor into EDTA-treated Vacutainer tubes. Ficoll-Paque density-gradient centrifugation was used to isolate PBMCs, with at least 6.5 million per sample. Trizol reagent was used to extract total RNA from PBMCs, with at least 5 micrograms per sample. Naive CD45RAhigh/CD27high T cell percentages were measured by flow cytometry on a PBMC aliquot from every donor. Broad study findings and their caveats: Because the CMV infection status of the donors was unknown, age-related changes in expanded clonotypes may potentially have been confounded. Conclusive comparison of naive and antigen-experienced compartments was prevented by the profiling of bulk unsorted PBMCs. Total diversity estimates from one million sequenced T cells were considered lower bounds and underestimates. As age increased, observed TCR beta diversity per million T cells dropped in a roughly linear way, and a significant reduction was already evident by age 40. Observed TCR beta diversity correlated strongly with the percentage of naive T cells measured by flow cytometry. Compared with the aged group, more naive CD4+ T cells, fewer expanded clones and increased TCR diversity were shown by the long-lived group, suggesting age selection.

Libraries were prepared through 5' RACE. Instrument on record: Illumina HiSeq 2500. The second PCR ran for about 7 to 11 cycles and used a J-beta primer mix along with a sample-barcoded 5' primer. A template-switch 5' adaptor carrying 12 random nucleotides introduced a unique molecular identifier onto each TCR beta cDNA molecule. At least 2.5 million CDR3-containing paired-end reads were obtained from each sample. First-strand cDNA was synthesized from all RNA with the Mint cDNA synthesis kit, primed by a TRBC-specific oligonucleotide. After uracil-DNA glycosylase treatment, a first 18-cycle PCR used universal primers M1SS and BC2_uni_R on all cDNA. The authors' pipeline ran thus. Each sample was normalized by randomly selecting 1 million high-quality reads, each carrying a distinct molecular identifier. Reads sharing molecular identifiers were discarded rather than binned into consensus sequences. MiTCR, with a Q25 quality threshold and the strictest error-elimination algorithm, was used for CDR3 identification, clonotype clustering and error correction. A nonparametric unseen species model with Euler transformation was used to estimate a lower bound on total TCR beta diversity. TCRdb ran its own pipeline on the public reads, namely fastp trimming at Q25 and MiXCR clone calling, and kept in-frame beta chains. Identical CDR3 protein sequences are pooled into one entry, listed with their most common genes and DNA. For this entry, the V and J calls and clone size follow TCRdb and not the study's own pipeline. This sample gives roughly 1,500,000 distinct CDR3 sequences in total; 42% of them show up just once. Of the sample, around 8% is held by the ten largest clones.

This sequence uses TRBV5-1 and TRBJ2-7; 11 middle bases align to TRBD2. The last part of the DNA fits TRBJ2-5 better; the J call may be wrong. Material for sequencing was blood. The receptor's source is a woman younger than 35 in good health. In nucleotide form, the sequence is TGCGCCAGCAGCTGGGGACTAGCGGTCCAAGAGACCCAGTACTTC. It translates as CASSWGLAVQETQYF.